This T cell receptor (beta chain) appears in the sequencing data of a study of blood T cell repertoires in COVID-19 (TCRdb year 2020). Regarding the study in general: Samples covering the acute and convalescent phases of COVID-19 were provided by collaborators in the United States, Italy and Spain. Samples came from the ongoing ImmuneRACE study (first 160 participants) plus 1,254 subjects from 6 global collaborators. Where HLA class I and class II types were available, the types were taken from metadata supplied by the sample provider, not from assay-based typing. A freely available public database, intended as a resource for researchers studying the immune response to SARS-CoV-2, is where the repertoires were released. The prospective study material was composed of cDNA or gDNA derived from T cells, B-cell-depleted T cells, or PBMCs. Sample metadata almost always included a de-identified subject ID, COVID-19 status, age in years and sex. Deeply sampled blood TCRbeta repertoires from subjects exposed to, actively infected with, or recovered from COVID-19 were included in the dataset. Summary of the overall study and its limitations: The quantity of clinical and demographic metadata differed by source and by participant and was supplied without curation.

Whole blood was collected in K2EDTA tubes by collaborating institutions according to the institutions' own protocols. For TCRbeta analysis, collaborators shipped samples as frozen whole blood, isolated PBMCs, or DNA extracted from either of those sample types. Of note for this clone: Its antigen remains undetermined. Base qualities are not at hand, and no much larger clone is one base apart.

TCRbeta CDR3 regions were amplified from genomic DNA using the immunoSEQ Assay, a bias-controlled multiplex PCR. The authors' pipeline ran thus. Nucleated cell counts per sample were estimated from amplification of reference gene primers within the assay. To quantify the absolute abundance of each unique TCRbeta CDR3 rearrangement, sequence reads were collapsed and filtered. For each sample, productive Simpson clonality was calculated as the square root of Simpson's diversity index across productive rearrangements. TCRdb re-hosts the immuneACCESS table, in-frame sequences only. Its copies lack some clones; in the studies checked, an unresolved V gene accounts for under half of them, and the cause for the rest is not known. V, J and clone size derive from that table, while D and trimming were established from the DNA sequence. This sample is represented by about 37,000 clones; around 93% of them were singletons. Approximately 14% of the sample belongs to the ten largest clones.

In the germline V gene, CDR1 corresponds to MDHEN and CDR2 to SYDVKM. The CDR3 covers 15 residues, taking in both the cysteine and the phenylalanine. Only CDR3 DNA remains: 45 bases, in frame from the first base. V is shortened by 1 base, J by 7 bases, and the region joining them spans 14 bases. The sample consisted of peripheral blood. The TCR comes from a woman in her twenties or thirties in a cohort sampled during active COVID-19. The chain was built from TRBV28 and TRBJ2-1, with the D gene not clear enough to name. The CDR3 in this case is CASSLSGSMANEQFF. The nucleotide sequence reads TGTGCCAGCAGTTTATCGGGTTCCATGGCGAATGAGCAGTTCTTC.